Included here is one T cell receptor (beta chain) sequence, with context. The sample comes from a study of cytomegalovirus exposure and HLA in healthy donors. Germline values: CDR1 MNHNS, CDR2 SASEGT. V was pared by 8 bases and J by 1 base, with 6 bases of the junction left unmatched. The CDR3 runs to 14 residues. The primer mix had 60 Vbeta and 13 Jbeta primers. Produced via immunoSEQ multiplex PCR; TCRdb's table is partial and in-frame only. This sample has fewer than 100,000 clones; roughly 8.2% occur once, and the top ten carry 2% to 2.5%. Input material: PBMCs. The sequence derives from a man aged 50-59 years in good health and CMV-seronegative. The V call is TRBV6-1, the J call TRBJ2-3, with 7 bases identical to TRBD2. CDR3 residues: CASERGSGTDTQYF. The CDR3 coding sequence is TGTGCCAGCGAGCGGGGATCGGGCACAGATACGCAGTATTTT.